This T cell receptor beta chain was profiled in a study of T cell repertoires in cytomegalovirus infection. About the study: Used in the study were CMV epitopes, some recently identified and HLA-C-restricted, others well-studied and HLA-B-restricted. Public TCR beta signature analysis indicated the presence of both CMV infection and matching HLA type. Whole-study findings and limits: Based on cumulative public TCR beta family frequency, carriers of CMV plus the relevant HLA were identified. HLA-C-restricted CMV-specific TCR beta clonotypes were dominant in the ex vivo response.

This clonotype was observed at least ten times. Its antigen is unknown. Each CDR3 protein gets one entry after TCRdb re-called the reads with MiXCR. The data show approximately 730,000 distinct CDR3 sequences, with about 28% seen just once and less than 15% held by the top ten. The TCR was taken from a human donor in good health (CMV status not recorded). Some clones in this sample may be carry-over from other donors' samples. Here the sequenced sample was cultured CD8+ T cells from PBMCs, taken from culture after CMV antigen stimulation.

In DNA form, the CDR3 reads TGTGCCAGCAGCTTCTTCATCAGGGGGGGGGCAGCGGATGGCTACACCTTC. Its translation: CASSFFIRGGAADGYTF. The chain uses TRBV7-2 and TRBJ1-2, with 7 bases aligning to TRBD1. The V gene end was trimmed by 3 bases and the J gene end by 6 bases; junction bases not matched to a gene: 16. Germline-derived CDR1 and CDR2 are SGHTA and FQGNSA. This CDR3 is built from 17 residues.